This T cell receptor (beta chain) stems from a study of T-cell reconstitution after alpha-beta-depleted transplantation in children. The CDR3 is made up of 14 amino acids. V shed 5 bases and J 5 bases; nucleotides not matched to a gene: 4. Preparation of the TCRbeta library used unique molecular identifiers. TCRdb redid the calling of the PCR reads with MiXCR, one entry per CDR3 protein. Among 73,000 or so distinct CDR3 sequences listed, 4.9% were seen once. This clonotype came up many times. The V gene is TRBV12-3 or TRBV12-4, the J gene TRBJ2-1, with 9 bases identical to TRBD1. This sequence originates from a boy under two years old who had a stem cell transplant for acute myeloid leukemia, so the T cells may come from the graft donor. The sequences come from PBMCs, mostly from graft donor cells, collected 180 days after TCRalphabeta/CD19-depleted stem cell transplant. CDR3 loop: CASSPWTGDNEQFF. The CDR3 bases are TGTGCCAGCAGTCCTTGGACAGGGGACAATGAGCAGTTCTTC.